Listed here are 26 T cell receptor beta chains from one sample, sequenced in a study of blood T cell repertoires in COVID-19. Using immunoSEQ multiplex PCR, the repertoire was profiled, and TCRdb retains in-frame clones only, with some absent. The sample holds some 160,000 clones, about 83% seen once. The sequenced sample was peripheral blood. Source of these receptors: a man between 65 and 85 years old who had recovered from COVID-19.

The chain carries TRBV7-9 and TRBJ2-7; 8 nucleotides agree with TRBD1. Unmatched junction bases numbered 5, after V lost 1 base and J lost 6 bases. The CDR3 spans 14 residues. Germline loops: CDR1 SEHNR, CDR2 FQNEAQ (reference sequence). The CDR3 coding sequence is TGTGCCAGCAGCTTAGGACAGGGGTCCAGCGAGCAGTACTTC. Translating it yields CASSLGQGSSEQYF.

V and J are TRBV6-5 and TRBJ1-1; 8 positions agree with TRBD1. CDR1 and CDR2 (germline): MNHEY, SVGAGI. This CDR3 contains 15 residues. J gave up 1 base and V 5 bases, and 6 bases lay outside the gene matches. The CDR3 reads CASSTHGQGNTEAFF. CDR3 nucleotide sequence: TGTGCCAGCAGTACCCACGGACAGGGGAACACTGAAGCTTTCTTT.

The chain uses TRBV6-4 and TRBJ1-6; 8 nucleotides line up with TRBD1. The length of the CDR3 is 15 residues. Germline V CDR1 and CDR2: MRHNA, SNTAGT. V shed 3 bases and J 7 bases; nucleotides not matched to a gene: 5. Here the CDR3 DNA reads TGTGCCAGCAGTGAACAGGGGGATGGGAATTCACCCCTCCACTTT. This sequence encodes CASSEQGDGNSPLHF.

The rearrangement joins TRBV11-2 to TRBJ2-7; 8 nucleotides line up with TRBD1. CDR3 length equals 12 residues. The germline gives CDR1 SGHAT, CDR2 FQNNGV. The junction had 3 bases not matched to a gene; V was cut back by 5 bases and J by 6 bases. The CDR3 DNA sequence: TGTGCCAGCAGCCCGGACAGGGTCGAGCAGTACTTC. Its protein product is CASSPDRVEQYF.

V usage is TRBV10-3 and J usage is TRBJ1-2, with D possibly matching TRBD1 (5 bases). V was cut by 2 bases and J by 5 bases, with 15 bases left in between. This CDR3 has 15 residues. Germline V gene lookup returns CDR1 ENHRY and CDR2 SYGVKD. CDR3 coding DNA: TGTGCCATCAGTGAGAGCCGGGGCGCGGGGTATGGCTACACCTTC. It encodes CAISESRGAGYGYTF.

The rearrangement links TRBV5-6 to TRBJ2-5, with a weak D call TRBD1 (5 bases). This CDR3 comprises 13 residues. Germline CDR1 SGHDT, CDR2 YYEEEE. The V end lost 0 bases, the J end lost 5 bases, and 8 bases lay between the germline ends. In DNA form, the CDR3 reads TGTGCCAGCAGCTTGGGACAGCGCGAGACCCAGTACTTC. This sequence encodes CASSLGQRETQYF.

The count of this clone is one. This sequence joins TRBV5-1 and TRBJ2-7; 7 bases match TRBD1. V was pared by 3 bases and J by 0 bases, with 3 bases of the junction left unmatched. The germline gives CDR1 SGHRS, CDR2 YFSETQ. The CDR3 covers 14 residues. The CDR3 DNA sequence: TGCGCCAGCAGCTCCGGGGACAGCTCCTACGAGCAGTACTTC. Amino acid sequence: CASSSGDSSYEQYF.

This rearrangement joins TRBV14 to TRBJ2-1; 8 nucleotides line up with TRBD2. This CDR3 is 16 amino acids long. The V gene's germline CDR1 is SGHDN and CDR2 FVKESK. Trimming cost V 3 bases and J 2 bases; bases outside gene matches: 6. Here the CDR3 DNA reads TGTGCCAGCAGCCACCGGGGGGGGGCCCCCTACAATGAGCAGTTCTTC. This sequence encodes CASSHRGGAPYNEQFF.

The chain recombines TRBV7-9 with TRBJ2-2; 12 bases agree with TRBD2. J lost 4 bases, V lost 4 bases, and 7 bases had no gene match. The CDR3 spans 17 residues. Germline values: CDR1 SEHNR, CDR2 FQNEAQ (reference sequence). The CDR3 region is CASSSTPGLAGTGELFF. CDR3 nucleotide sequence: TGTGCCAGCAGCTCAACACCGGGACTAGCGGGCACCGGGGAGCTGTTTTTT.

The chain carries TRBV29-1 and TRBJ1-2; a possible D gene is TRBD1 (6 bases). Germline lookup yields CDR1 SQVTM and CDR2 ANQGSEA. The CDR3 is 13 residues long. The V gene lost 4 bases and the J gene lost 2 bases, with 11 bases spanning the gap. CDR3 DNA: TGCAGCGTTGTGGACAGTCAGAACTATGGCTACACCTTC. This gives the protein CSVVDSQNYGYTF. The complete variable domain, with remaining parts taken from reference TRBV29-1 and TRBJ1-2, reads SAVISQKPSRDICQRGTSLTIQCQVDSQVTMMFWYRQQPGQSLTLIATANQGSEATYESGFVIDKFPISRPNLTFSTLTVSNMSPEDSSIYLCSVVDSQNYGYTFGSGTRLTVV.

The chain has TRBV5-5 and TRBJ2-7, with 14 bases fitting TRBD2. Unmatched junction bases numbered 15, after V lost 7 bases and J lost 6 bases. From germline, CDR1 is SGHKS and CDR2 YYEKEE (reference sequence). The CDR3 has 17 amino acids. The CDR3 region has the DNA TGTGCCAGCTCGGGACAGAGAGGACTAGCGGGAGGCGGCGAGCAGTACTTC. It specifies CASSGQRGLAGGGEQYF. The whole variable domain, filled in from reference TRBV5-5 and TRBJ2-7, reads DAGVTQSPTHLIKTRGQQVTLRCSPISGHKSVSWYQQVLGQGPQFIFQYYEKEERGRGNFPDRFSARQFPNYSSELNVNALLLGDSALYLCASSGQRGLAGGGEQYFGPGTRLTVT.

The chain has TRBV29-1 and TRBJ2-1; 7 bases line up with TRBD2. Germline V gene lookup returns CDR1 SQVTM and CDR2 ANQGSEA. V lost 2 bases, J lost 10 bases, and 23 bases stayed unmatched. This CDR3 region has 18 residues. In nucleotides, the CDR3 is TGCAGCGTTGAAACAAGGACTAGGGGACTTCAAGGAATAAGGGAGCAGTTCTTC. Translating it yields CSVETRTRGLQGIREQFF.

The chain combines TRBV3-1 (or the pseudogene TRBV3-2) with TRBJ1-5, with 8 bases that match TRBD1. There are 17 residues in the CDR3. J was trimmed by 2 bases and V by 1 base; bases with no gene match: 7. From germline, CDR1 is LGHDT and CDR2 YNNKEL (reference sequence). The CDR3 sequence is CASSQAGQGARNQPQHF. The CDR3, as DNA: TGTGCCAGCAGCCAAGCCGGACAGGGCGCACGCAATCAGCCCCAGCATTTT.

This clone was recorded only once. V and J are TRBV5-1 and TRBJ2-1; 12 nucleotides match TRBD2. Germline assignment: CDR1 SGHRS and CDR2 YFSETQ. CDR3 length equals 15 residues. Germline trimming cut 4 bases from V and 3 bases from J; bases unmatched to any gene: 2. This chain's CDR3 is CASSLLAGGYNEQFF. CDR3 nucleotide sequence: TGCGCCAGCAGCCTACTAGCGGGAGGCTACAATGAGCAGTTCTTC. Variable domain in full (rest from reference TRBV5-1 and TRBJ2-1): KAGVTQTPRYLIKTRGQQVTLSCSPISGHRSVSWYQQTPGQGLQFLFEYFSETQRNKGNFPGRFSGRQFSNSRSEMNVSTLELGDSALYLCASSLLAGGYNEQFFGPGTRLTVL.

The rearrangement links TRBV7-6 to TRBJ1-6; 11 nucleotides line up with TRBD1. Germline V gene lookup returns CDR1 SGHVS and CDR2 FNYEAQ. Losses at the gene ends were 5 bases for V and 10 bases for J; bases not matched to a gene: 4. The CDR3 covers 14 residues. The CDR3 coding sequence is TGTGCCAGCAGCCTGGGACAGGGGGGCTCACCCCTCCACTTT. Protein sequence: CASSLGQGGSPLHF.

The genes are TRBV7-6 and TRBJ2-1; TRBD2 matches at 8 bases. Germline V gives CDR1 SGHVS, CDR2 FNYEAQ. This CDR3 is built from 15 residues. Trimming removed 2 bases from V and 4 bases from J; junction bases left unmatched: 4. As DNA, the CDR3 is TGTGCCAGCAGCTTAAGGTTAGCGGGGTACAATGAGCAGTTCTTC. Its translation is CASSLRLAGYNEQFF.

On this clone itself: This same CDR3 is encoded by further DNA sequences in the sample. The chain has TRBV18 and TRBJ1-1, with D possibly matching TRBD1 (6 bases). Deletions cut 4 bases from V and 1 base from J, with 7 bases between. Germline CDR1 reads KGHSH; CDR2 reads LQKENI. This CDR3 comprises 13 residues. In DNA form, the CDR3 reads TGTGCCAGCTCACAGGGACAGAACACTGAAGCTTTCTTT. Translated, it gives CASSQGQNTEAFF.

The J gene is TRBJ2-7, the V gene TRBV5-1, with 7 bases lining up with TRBD1. Germline CDR1 reads SGHRS; CDR2 reads YFSETQ. V was pared by 0 bases and J by 0 bases, with 6 bases of the junction left unmatched. CDR3 length: 16 residues. In DNA, the CDR3 is TGCGCCAGCAGCTTGGAAGGGGGACAGATCTCCTACGAGCAGTACTTC. Residues: CASSLEGGQISYEQYF.

This chain joins TRBV10-3 and TRBJ2-7; D uncertain. Germline V gene lookup returns CDR1 ENHRY and CDR2 SYGVKD. The CDR3 runs 15 residues. With 2 bases removed from V and 2 bases from J, the gap between germline ends came to 13 bases. In DNA form, the CDR3 reads TGTGCCATCAGTGAGAACCCAGATCCCGCCTACGAGCAGTACTTC. Translating gives CAISENPDPAYEQYF.

V gene TRBV11-2 combines with J gene TRBJ2-3, with a weak D call TRBD2 (5 bases). V was clipped by 3 bases and J by 1 base, with 8 bases between them. CDR3 length: 14 amino acids. The V gene's germline CDR1 is SGHAT and CDR2 FQNNGV. The CDR3 region has the DNA TGTGCCAGCAGCTTTATGGGAGGCACAGATACGCAGTATTTT. This translates into CASSFMGGTDTQYF.

This clone was seen a few times. The chain recombines TRBV2 with TRBJ2-7; possible D gene TRBD2, 5 bases. CDR1 and CDR2 (germline): SNHLY, FYNNEI. Trimming stripped 2 bases from V and 3 bases from J, with 11 bases between. This CDR3 region has 14 residues. The CDR3 region has the DNA TGTGCCAGCAGTGAAACGAGGGCAGGCTACGAGCAGTACTTC. As protein: CASSETRAGYEQYF.

V is TRBV27 and J is TRBJ2-2; D perhaps matches TRBD1 (6 bases). The CDR3 extends over 13 amino acids. CDR1 and CDR2 (germline): MNHEY, SMNVEV (reference sequence). Trimming removed 6 bases at V and 4 bases at J, with 9 bases between. The CDR3 here is CASRQTGTGELFF. The CDR3 DNA reads as TGTGCCAGCAGGCAGACAGGCACCGGGGAGCTGTTTTTT.

The chain recombines TRBV6-2 or TRBV6-3 with TRBJ1-1, with D hard to call. V lost 1 base and J 3 bases, leaving 6 bases between the germline ends. Germline assignment: CDR1 MNHEY and CDR2 SVGEGT. CDR3 length: 13 amino acids. The CDR3 region has the DNA TGTGCCAGCAGTTACTATACGGACACTGAAGCTTTCTTT. Its translation: CASSYYTDTEAFF.

This sequence joins TRBV5-8 and TRBJ2-7; TRBD2 matches at 9 bases. V lost 4 bases and J lost 2; bases outside the gene matches: 4. This CDR3 has 14 residues. The germline gives CDR1 SGHTS, CDR2 YDEGEE. CDR3 protein: CASSILAGTYEQYF. CDR3 DNA: TGTGCCAGCAGCATCCTAGCGGGGACCTACGAGCAGTACTTC. Full variable domain (remainder filled in from reference TRBV5-8 and TRBJ2-7): EAGVTQSPTHLIKTRGQQATLRCSPISGHTSVYWYQQALGLGLQFLLWYDEGEERNRGNFPPRFSGRQFPNYSSELNVNALELEDSALYLCASSILAGTYEQYFGPGTRLTVT.

The chain links TRBV4-1 to TRBJ2-7, with 10 bases aligning to TRBD2. The CDR3 spans 15 residues. From germline, CDR1 is MGHRA and CDR2 YSYEKL. The ends lost 1 base at V and 3 bases at J; junction bases unmatched: 3. The CDR3 here is CASSQGLAGVYEQYF. CDR3 nucleotides: TGCGCCAGCAGCCAAGGTCTAGCGGGAGTCTACGAGCAGTACTTC.

This chain connects TRBV5-4 to TRBJ2-3; weak D call: TRBD2 (5 bases). CDR3 length: 16 amino acids. Trimming stripped 4 bases from V and 2 bases from J, with 17 bases between. Germline V gives CDR1 SGHNT, CDR2 YYREEE (reference sequence). CDR3 sequence: CASSLWSGFNTDTQYF. The CDR3 DNA reads as TGTGCCAGCAGCCTTTGGAGCGGTTTTAACACAGATACGCAGTATTTT. Full variable domain (outside the CDR3, taken from reference TRBV5-4 and TRBJ2-3): ETGVTQSPTHLIKTRGQQVTLRCSSQSGHNTVSWYQQALGQGPQFIFQYYREEENGRGNFPPRFSGLQFPNYSSELNVNALELDDSALYLCASSLWSGFNTDTQYFGPGTRLTVL.